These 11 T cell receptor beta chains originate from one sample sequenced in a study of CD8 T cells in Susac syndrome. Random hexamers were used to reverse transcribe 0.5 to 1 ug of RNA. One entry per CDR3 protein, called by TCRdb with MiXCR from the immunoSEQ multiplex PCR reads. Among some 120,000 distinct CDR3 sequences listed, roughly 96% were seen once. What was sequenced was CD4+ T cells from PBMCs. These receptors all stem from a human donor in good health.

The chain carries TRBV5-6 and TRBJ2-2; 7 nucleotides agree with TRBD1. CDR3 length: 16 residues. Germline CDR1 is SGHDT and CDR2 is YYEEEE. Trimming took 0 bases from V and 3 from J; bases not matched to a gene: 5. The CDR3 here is CASSLEGTVYTGELFF. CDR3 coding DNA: TGTGCCAGCAGCTTGGAAGGGACAGTATACACCGGGGAGCTGTTTTTT.

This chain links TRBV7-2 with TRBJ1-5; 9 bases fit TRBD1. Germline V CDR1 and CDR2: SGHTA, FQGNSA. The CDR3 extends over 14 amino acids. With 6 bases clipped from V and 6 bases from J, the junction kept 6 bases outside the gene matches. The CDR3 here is CASSSDRGGQPQHF. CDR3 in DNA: TGTGCCAGCAGTTCGGACAGGGGCGGTCAGCCCCAGCATTTT.

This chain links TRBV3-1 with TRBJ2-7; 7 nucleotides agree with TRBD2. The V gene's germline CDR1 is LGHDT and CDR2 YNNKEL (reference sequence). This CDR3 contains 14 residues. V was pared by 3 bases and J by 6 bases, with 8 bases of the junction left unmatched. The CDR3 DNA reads TGTGCCAGCAGCCATCCCCTTTTAGCGGGCGAGCAGTACTTC. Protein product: CASSHPLLAGEQYF.

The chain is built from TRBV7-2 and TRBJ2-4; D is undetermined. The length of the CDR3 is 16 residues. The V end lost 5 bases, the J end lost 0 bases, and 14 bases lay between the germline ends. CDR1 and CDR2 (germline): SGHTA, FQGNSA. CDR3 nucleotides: TGTGCCAGCAGCCCGCAGAGCATTCTAGCCAAAAACATTCAGTACTTC. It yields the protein CASSPQSILAKNIQYF.

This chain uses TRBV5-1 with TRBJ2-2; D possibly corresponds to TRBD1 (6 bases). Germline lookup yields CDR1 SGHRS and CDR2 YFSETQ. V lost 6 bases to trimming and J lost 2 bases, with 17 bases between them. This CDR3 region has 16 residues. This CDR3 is CASIPGQLTNTGELFF. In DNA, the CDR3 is TGCGCCAGCATCCCCGGACAGCTCACAAACACCGGGGAGCTGTTTTTT.

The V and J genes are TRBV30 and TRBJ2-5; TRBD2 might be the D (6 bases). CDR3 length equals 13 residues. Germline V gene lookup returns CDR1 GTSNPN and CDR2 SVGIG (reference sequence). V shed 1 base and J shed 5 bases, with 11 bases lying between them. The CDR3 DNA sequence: TGTGCCTGGAGTGGGACTACCTGGGAGACCCAGTACTTC. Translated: CAWSGTTWETQYF.

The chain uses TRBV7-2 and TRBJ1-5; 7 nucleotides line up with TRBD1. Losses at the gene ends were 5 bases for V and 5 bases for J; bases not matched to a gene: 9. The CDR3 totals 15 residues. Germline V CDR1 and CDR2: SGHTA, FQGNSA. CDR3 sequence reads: CASSQTGSGHQPQHF. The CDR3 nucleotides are TGTGCCAGCAGCCAGACAGGGTCGGGGCATCAGCCCCAGCATTTT.

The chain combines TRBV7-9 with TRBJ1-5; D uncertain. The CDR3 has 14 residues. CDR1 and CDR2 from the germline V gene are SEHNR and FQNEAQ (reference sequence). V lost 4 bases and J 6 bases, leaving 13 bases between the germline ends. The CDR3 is CASSSDEVVQPQHF. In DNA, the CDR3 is TGTGCCAGCAGCTCCGATGAGGTTGTTCAGCCCCAGCATTTT.

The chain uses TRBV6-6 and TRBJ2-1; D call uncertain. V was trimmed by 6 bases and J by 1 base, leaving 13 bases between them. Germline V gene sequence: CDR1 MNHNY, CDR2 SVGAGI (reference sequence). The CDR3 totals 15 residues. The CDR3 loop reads CASSHLVGSYNEQFF. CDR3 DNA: TGTGCCAGCAGCCACCTCGTGGGATCCTACAATGAGCAGTTCTTC.

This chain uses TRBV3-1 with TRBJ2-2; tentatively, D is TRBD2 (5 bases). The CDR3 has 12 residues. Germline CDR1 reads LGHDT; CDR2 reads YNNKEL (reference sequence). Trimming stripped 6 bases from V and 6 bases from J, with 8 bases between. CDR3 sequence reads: CASRRAPGELFF. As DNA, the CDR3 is TGTGCCAGCAGGAGGGCCCCCGGGGAGCTGTTTTTT.

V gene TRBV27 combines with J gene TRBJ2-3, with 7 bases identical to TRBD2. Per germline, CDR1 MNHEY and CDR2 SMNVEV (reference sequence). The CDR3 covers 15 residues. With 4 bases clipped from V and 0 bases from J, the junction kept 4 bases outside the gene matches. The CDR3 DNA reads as TGTGCCAGCAGTTCCCGACTAGCTAGCACAGATACGCAGTATTTT. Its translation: CASSSRLASTDTQYF.